The entry that follows covers one TCR beta chain sequence. The sample comes from a study of radiotherapy plus CTLA-4 blockade in lung cancer. The CDR3 sequence is 15 residues long. Trimming pared 4 bases from V and 6 bases from J, leaving 16 bases between. Per germline, CDR1 SGHRS and CDR2 YFSETQ. Only in-frame clones appear in the TCRdb table, and some are missing; sequencing was by immunoSEQ multiplex PCR. The sample lists about 88,000 clones; approximately 75% were seen once. The source material was peripheral blood, sampled from a patient treated with radiotherapy plus ipilimumab. V is TRBV5-1 and J is TRBJ2-2; D may correspond to TRBD1 or TRBD2 (7 bases each). The sequence derives from a human donor with non-small cell lung cancer that progressed on radiotherapy plus ipilimumab. CDR3 in DNA: TGCGCCAGCAGCCTCCAGGGGGAGGGCGCCGGGGAGCTGTTTTTT. Encoded protein: CASSLQGEGAGELFF.